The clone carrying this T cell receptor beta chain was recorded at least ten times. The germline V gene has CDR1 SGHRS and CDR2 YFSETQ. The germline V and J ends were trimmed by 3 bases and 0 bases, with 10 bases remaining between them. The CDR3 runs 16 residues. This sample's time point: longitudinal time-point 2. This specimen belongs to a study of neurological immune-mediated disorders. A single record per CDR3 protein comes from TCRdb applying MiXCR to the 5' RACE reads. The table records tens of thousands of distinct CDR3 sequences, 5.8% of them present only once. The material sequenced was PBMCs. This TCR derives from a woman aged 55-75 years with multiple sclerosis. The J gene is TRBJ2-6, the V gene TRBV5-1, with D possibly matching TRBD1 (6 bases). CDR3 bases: TGCGCCAGCAGCTCACAGGGCGGCTCTGGGGCCAACGTCCTGACTTTC. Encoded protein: CASSSQGGSGANVLTF.